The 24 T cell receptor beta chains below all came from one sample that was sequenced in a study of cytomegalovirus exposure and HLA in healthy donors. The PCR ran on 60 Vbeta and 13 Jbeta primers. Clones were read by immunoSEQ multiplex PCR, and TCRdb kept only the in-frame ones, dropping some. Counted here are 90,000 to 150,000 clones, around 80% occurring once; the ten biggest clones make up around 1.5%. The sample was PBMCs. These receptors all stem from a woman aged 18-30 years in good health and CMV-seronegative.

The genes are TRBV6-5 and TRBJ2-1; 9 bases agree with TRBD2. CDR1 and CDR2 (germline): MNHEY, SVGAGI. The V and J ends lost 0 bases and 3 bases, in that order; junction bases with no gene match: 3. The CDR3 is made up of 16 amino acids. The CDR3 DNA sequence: TGTGCCAGCAGTTACTCTAGCGGGAGCCGCTACAATGAGCAGTTCTTC. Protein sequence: CASSYSSGSRYNEQFF.

The CDR3 coding sequence is TGCAGCGTTGACTCGGGAGGGCCATCCGCAGATACGCAGTATTTT. This encodes CSVDSGGPSADTQYF. The J gene is TRBJ2-3, the V gene TRBV29-1; the match to TRBD2 covers 8 bases. After removal of 3 bases from V and 4 bases from J, the junction contained 9 bases not matched to a gene. Germline CDR1 SQVTM, CDR2 ANQGSEA. The CDR3 covers 15 residues.

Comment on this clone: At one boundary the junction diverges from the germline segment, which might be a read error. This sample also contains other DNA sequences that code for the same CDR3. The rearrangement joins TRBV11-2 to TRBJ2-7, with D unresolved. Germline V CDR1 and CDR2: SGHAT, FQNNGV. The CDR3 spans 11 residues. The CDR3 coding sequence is TGCGCCAGCAGCCATTCCTACGAGCAGTACTTC. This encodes CASSHSYEQYF.

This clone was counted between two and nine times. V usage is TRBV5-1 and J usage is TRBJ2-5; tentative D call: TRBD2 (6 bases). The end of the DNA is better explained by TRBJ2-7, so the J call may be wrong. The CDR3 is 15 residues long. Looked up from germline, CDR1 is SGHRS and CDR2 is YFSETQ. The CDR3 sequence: CASSPTRDSYYEQYF. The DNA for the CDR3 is TGCGCCAGCAGCCCCACCCGGGACTCTTATTACGAGCAGTACTTC.

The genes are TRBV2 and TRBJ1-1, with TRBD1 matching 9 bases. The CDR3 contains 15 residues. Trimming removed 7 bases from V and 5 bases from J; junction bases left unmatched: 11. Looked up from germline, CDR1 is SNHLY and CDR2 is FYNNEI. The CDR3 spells CASTVLGTGSTEAFF. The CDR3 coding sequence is TGTGCCAGCACTGTCCTCGGGACAGGGAGTACTGAAGCTTTCTTT. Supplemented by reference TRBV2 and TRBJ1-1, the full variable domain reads EPEVTQTPSHQVTQMGQEVILRCVPISNHLYFYWYRQILGQKVEFLVSFYNNEISEKSEIFDDQFSVERPDGSNFTLKIRSTKLEDSAMYFCASTVLGTGSTEAFFGQGTRLTVV.

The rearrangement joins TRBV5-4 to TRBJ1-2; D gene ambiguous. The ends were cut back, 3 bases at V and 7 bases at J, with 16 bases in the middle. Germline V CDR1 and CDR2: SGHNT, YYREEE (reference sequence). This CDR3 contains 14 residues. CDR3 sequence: CASSSFGLRGGYTF. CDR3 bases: TGTGCCAGCAGCTCTTTCGGCCTGAGAGGTGGCTACACCTTC.

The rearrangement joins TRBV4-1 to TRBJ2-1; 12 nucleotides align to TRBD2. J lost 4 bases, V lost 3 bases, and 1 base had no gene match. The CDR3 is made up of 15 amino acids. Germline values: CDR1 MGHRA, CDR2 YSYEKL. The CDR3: CASSHTSGRYNEQFF. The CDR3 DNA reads TGCGCCAGCAGCCACACTAGCGGGAGGTACAATGAGCAGTTCTTC.

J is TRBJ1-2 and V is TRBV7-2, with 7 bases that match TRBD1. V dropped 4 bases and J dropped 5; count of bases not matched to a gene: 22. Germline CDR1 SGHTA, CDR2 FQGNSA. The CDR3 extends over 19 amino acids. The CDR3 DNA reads TGTGCCAGCAGCTCTCGACGACAGGGAATAGAAAGGGTTGGGTATGGCTACACCTTC. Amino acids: CASSSRRQGIERVGYGYTF.

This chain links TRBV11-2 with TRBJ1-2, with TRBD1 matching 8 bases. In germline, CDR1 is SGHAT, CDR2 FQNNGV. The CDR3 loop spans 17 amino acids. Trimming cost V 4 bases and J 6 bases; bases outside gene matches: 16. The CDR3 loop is CASSSPGSGRGRDGYTF. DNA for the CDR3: TGTGCCAGCAGCTCCCCTGGAAGCGGCAGGGGGCGTGATGGCTACACCTTC.

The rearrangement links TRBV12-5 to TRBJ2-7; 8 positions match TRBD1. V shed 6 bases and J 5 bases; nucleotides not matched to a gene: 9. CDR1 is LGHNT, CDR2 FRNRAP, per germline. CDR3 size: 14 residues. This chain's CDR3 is CASGTPGGANEQYF. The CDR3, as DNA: TGTGCTAGTGGCACTCCAGGGGGCGCCAACGAGCAGTACTTC.

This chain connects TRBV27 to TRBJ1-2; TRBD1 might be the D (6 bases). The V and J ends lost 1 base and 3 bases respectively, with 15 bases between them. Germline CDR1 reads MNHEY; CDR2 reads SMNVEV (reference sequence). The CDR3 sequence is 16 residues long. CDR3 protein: CASSLLGQGTYYGYTF. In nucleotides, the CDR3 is TGTGCCAGCAGTTTATTAGGGCAGGGGACCTACTATGGCTACACCTTC.

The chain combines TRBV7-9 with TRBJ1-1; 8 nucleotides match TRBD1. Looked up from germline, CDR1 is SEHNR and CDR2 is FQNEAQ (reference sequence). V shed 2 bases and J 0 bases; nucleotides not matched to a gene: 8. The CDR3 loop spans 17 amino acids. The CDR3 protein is CASSLLTGEGVNTEAFF. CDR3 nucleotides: TGTGCCAGCAGCTTACTGACAGGGGAGGGAGTGAACACTGAAGCTTTCTTT.

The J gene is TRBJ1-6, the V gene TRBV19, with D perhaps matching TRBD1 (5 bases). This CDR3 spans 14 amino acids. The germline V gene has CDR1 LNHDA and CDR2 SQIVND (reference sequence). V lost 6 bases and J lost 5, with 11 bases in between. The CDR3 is CASRSTADNSPLHF. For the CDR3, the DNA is TGTGCCAGTAGATCGACAGCCGATAATTCACCCCTCCACTTT. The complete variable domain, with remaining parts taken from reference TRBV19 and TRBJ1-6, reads DGGITQSPKYLFRKEGQNVTLSCEQNLNHDAMYWYRQDPGQGLRLIYYSQIVNDFQKGDIAEGYSVSREKKESFPLTVTSAQKNPTAFYLCASRSTADNSPLHFGNGTRLTVT.

Written as DNA, the CDR3 is TGTGCCAGCTCGCGGGCGGGGAGAATGAACACTGAAGCTTTCTTT. It is translated as CASSRAGRMNTEAFF. The chain has TRBV18 and TRBJ1-1; D unclear. Trimming took off 6 bases at V and 0 bases at J, with 14 bases between the two ends. This CDR3 spans 15 amino acids. CDR1 and CDR2 from the germline V gene are KGHSH and LQKENI.

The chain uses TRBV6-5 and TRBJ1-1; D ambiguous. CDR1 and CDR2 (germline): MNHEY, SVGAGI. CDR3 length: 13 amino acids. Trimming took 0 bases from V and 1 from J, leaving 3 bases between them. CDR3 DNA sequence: TGTGCCAGCAGTTACTCGGCGAACACTGAAGCTTTCTTT. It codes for CASSYSANTEAFF.

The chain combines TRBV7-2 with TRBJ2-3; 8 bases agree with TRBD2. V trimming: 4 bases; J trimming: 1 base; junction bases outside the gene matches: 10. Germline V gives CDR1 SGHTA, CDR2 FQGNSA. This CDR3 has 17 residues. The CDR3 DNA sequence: TGTGCCAGCAGCTCCCCACGGGGGGGACTAGGCACAGATACGCAGTATTTT. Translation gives CASSSPRGGLGTDTQYF.

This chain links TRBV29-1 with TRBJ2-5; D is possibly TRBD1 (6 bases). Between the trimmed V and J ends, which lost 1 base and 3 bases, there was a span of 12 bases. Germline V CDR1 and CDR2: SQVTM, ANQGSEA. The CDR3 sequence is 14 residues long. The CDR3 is CSVEGQVLEETQYF. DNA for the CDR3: TGCAGCGTTGAAGGACAGGTTTTAGAAGAGACCCAGTACTTC.

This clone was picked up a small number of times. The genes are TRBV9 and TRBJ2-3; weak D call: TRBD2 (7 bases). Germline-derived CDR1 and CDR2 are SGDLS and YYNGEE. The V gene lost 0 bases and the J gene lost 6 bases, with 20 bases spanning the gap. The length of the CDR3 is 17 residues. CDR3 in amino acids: CASSVVSGGGARDTQYF. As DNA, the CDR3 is TGTGCCAGCAGCGTAGTGAGCGGAGGGGGGGCCCGTGATACGCAGTATTTT.

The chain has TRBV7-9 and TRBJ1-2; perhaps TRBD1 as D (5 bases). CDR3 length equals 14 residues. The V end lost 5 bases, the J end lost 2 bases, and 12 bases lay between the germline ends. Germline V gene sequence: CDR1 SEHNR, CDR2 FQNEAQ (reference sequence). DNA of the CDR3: TGTGCCAGCAGCAGGGTGGGGGGGAACTATGGCTACACCTTC. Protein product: CASSRVGGNYGYTF.

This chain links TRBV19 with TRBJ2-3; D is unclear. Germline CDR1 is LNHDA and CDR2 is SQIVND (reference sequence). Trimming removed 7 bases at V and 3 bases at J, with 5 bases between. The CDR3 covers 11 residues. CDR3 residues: CASKRTDTQYF. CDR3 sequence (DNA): TGTGCCAGTAAACGGACAGATACGCAGTATTTT.

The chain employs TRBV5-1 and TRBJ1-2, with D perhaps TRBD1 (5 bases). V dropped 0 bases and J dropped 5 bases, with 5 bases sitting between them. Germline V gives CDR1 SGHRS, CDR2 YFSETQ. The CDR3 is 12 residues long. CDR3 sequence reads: CASSLEGYGYTF. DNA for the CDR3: TGCGCCAGCAGCTTGGAGGGGTATGGCTACACCTTC.

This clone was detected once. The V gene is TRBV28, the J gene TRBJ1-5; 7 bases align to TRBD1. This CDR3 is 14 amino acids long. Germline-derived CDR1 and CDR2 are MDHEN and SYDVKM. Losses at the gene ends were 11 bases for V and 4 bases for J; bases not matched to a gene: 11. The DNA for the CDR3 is TGTGCCCTCCAGGAAGGGGGCGGAAATCAGCCCCAGCATTTT. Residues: CALQEGGGNQPQHF.

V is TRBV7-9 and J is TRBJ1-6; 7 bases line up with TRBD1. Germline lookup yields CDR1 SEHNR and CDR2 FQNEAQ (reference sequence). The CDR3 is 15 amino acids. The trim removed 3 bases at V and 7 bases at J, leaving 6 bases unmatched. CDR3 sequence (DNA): TGTGCCAGCAGCTTTAAGGGACAGTGGAATTCACCCCTCCACTTT. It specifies CASSFKGQWNSPLHF.

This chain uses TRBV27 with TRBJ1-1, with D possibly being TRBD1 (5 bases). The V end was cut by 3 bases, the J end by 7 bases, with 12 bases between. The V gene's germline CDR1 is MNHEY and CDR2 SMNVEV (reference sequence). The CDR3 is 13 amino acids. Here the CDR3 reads CASSFQGPNEAFF. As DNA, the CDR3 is TGTGCCAGCAGTTTCCAGGGCCCGAATGAAGCTTTCTTT.